These T cell receptor beta chains were read from a single sample in a study of OX40 agonist ivuxolimab in advanced cancers. The assay was immunoSEQ multiplex PCR, and TCRdb's table has in-frame clones only and misses some. The sample lists about 16,000 clones, around four fifths occurring once. The specimen comprised CD4+ or CD8+ T cells sorted from blood, sampled in a trial of the OX40 agonist ivuxolimab. Receptors originate from an adult with an advanced solid tumor such as melanoma, head and neck, liver or kidney cancer. CDR3s include the opening cysteine and the closing phenylalanine or tryptophan. A D gene is named only where the DNA matches it firmly. Size tells how often a clone was seen (once, few, many) or the class of an expanded clone, and some rows leave it out.

D gene,J gene,V gene,clone size,CDR3 protein,CDR3 DNA
-,TRBJ1-3,TRBV6-1,-,CASRTGSSGNTIYF,TGTGCCAGCAGAACGGGTTCCTCTGGAAACACCATATATTTT
TRBD2,TRBJ2-2,TRBV4-3,-,CASAPSWLLAGDTGELFF,TGCGCCAGCGCTCCAAGTTGGCTACTAGCGGGAGACACCGGGGAGCTGTTTTTT
-,TRBJ1-2,TRBV4-1,once,CASSQKGMREGYTF,TGCGCCAGCAGCCAAAAGGGGATGCGGGAGGGCTACACCTTC
-,TRBJ2-7,TRBV27,-,CASSLSASDPGYEQYF,TGTGCCAGCAGTTTATCGGCTAGCGACCCGGGGTACGAGCAGTACTTC
-,TRBJ2-7,TRBV11-2,-,CASSLGTDYEQYF,TGTGCCAGCAGCTTAGGGACGGATTACGAGCAGTACTTC
TRBD2,TRBJ2-3,TRBV7-3,once,CASSSGLSNTQYF,TGTGCCAGCAGCTCGGGACTATCAAATACGCAGTATTTT
TRBD2,TRBJ2-1,TRBV4-3,-,CASSQAGLGGNNEQFF,TGCGCCAGCAGCCAAGCGGGACTAGGCGGGAACAATGAGCAGTTCTTC
-,TRBJ2-7,TRBV5-1,-,CASSLEGLYEQYF,TGCGCCAGCAGCTTAGAGGGACTCTACGAGCAGTACTTC
-,TRBJ2-7,TRBV13,-,CASSFRGTAYEQYF,TGTGCCAGCAGCTTCCGGGGGACAGCTTACGAGCAGTACTTC
-,TRBJ2-5,TRBV27,-,CASSLQGWETQYF,TGTGCCAGCAGTTTACAGGGATGGGAGACCCAGTACTTC
-,TRBJ1-2,TRBV27,once,CASGLSGGNYGYTF,TGTGCCAGCGGTTTATCGGGGGGAAACTATGGCTACACCTTC
-,TRBJ1-5,TRBV2,-,CASSEAGVLDQPQHF,TGTGCCAGCAGTGAAGCCGGGGTTTTAGATCAGCCCCAGCATTTT
TRBD1,TRBJ1-6,TRBV15,few,CATTSRTGGESPLHF,TGTGCCACCACCAGCCGGACAGGGGGCGAATCACCCCTCCACTTT
TRBD1,TRBJ2-7,TRBV5-4,-,CASSEFESPGTEYEQYF,TGTGCCAGCAGCGAGTTCGAAAGCCCCGGGACAGAATACGAGCAGTACTTC
-,TRBJ1-6,TRBV25-1,-,CASNPGHYNSPLHF,TGTGCCAGCAACCCGGGACATTATAATTCACCCCTCCACTTT
TRBD2,TRBJ2-2,TRBV4-1,-,CASSLGVAGTGELFF,TGCGCCAGCAGCCTGGGGGTAGCGGGAACCGGGGAGCTGTTTTTT
TRBD1,TRBJ1-1,TRBV28,-,CASSIGTGGRVYTEAFF,TGTGCCAGCAGTATAGGGACAGGGGGCCGTGTCTACACTGAAGCTTTCTTT
-,TRBJ2-3,TRBV7-9,-,CASSGLWSTDTQYF,TGTGCCAGCAGTGGGCTGTGGAGCACAGATACGCAGTATTTT
TRBD2,TRBJ2-7,TRBV15,-,CATSRERLAGDYEQYF,TGTGCCACCAGCAGAGAAAGGTTGGCGGGAGACTACGAGCAGTACTTC
-,TRBJ1-5,TRBV13,-,CASSFRIGAPQHF,TGTGCCAGCAGTTTCAGGATAGGGGCGCCCCAGCATTTT
-,TRBJ2-3,TRBV11-2,few,CASSFTLADTQYF,TGTGCCAGCAGCTTCACATTGGCGGATACGCAGTATTTT
TRBD1,TRBJ2-7,TRBV18,-,CASSPRPGTGSHEQYF,TGTGCCAGCTCACCACGTCCCGGGACAGGGTCCCACGAGCAGTACTTC
-,TRBJ1-2,TRBV5-6,-,CASSLEGVSNYGYTF,TGTGCCAGCAGCTTGGAAGGTGTTAGTAACTATGGCTACACCTTC
-,TRBJ2-3,TRBV4-3,-,CASSQEGGTSTDTQYF,TGCGCCAGCAGCCAAGAAGGGGGTACCAGCACAGATACGCAGTATTTT
TRBD1,TRBJ1-2,TRBV7-6,-,CASSLGRSGTGGPNYGYTF,TGTGCCAGCAGCCTTGGACGCTCCGGGACAGGGGGGCCGAACTATGGCTACACCTTC
-,TRBJ1-2,TRBV7-8,-,CASSLTRPNYGYTF,TGTGCCAGCAGCTTGACACGCCCTAACTATGGCTACACCTTC
-,TRBJ2-1,TRBV6-5,-,CASSYSNGGVDNEQFF,TGTGCCAGCAGTTACTCGAATGGTGGGGTGGACAATGAGCAGTTCTTC
TRBD2,TRBJ2-7,TRBV7-9,medium-sized,CASSPGGSGYEQYF,TGTGCCAGCAGCCCCGGGGGGTCGGGTTATGAGCAGTACTTC
-,TRBJ1-1,TRBV6-5,once,CASSSDSPPVSEAFF,TGTGCCAGCAGCTCGGACAGCCCCCCAGTGTCTGAAGCTTTCTTT
TRBD2,TRBJ2-7,TRBV7-3,-,CASSLLAGGSYEQYF,TGTGCCAGCAGCTTGCTAGCGGGGGGGTCCTACGAGCAGTACTTC
TRBD1,TRBJ1-6,TRBV6-5,-,CASSTLGQELSPLHF,TGTGCCAGCAGTACCCTAGGACAGGAGCTCTCCCCCCTCCACTTT
-,TRBJ2-7,TRBV7-2,-,CASSLGQGPTPLESYEQYF,TGTGCCAGCAGCTTAGGTCAGGGACCTACGCCGCTGGAATCCTACGAGCAGTACTTC
TRBD1,TRBJ2-1,TRBV7-9,-,CASSSPGQRFEQFF,TGTGCCAGCAGCTCCCCGGGACAGAGGTTTGAGCAGTTCTTC
-,TRBJ2-7,TRBV6-6,many,CASSPGEAGNEQYF,TGTGCCAGCAGTCCAGGGGAAGCGGGAAACGAGCAGTACTTC
TRBD1,TRBJ2-5,TRBV6-5,-,CASSYHTGVETQYF,TGTGCCAGCAGTTACCATACAGGGGTGGAGACCCAGTACTTC
-,TRBJ1-2,TRBV28,-,CASRAVGGDLGYTF,TGTGCCAGCCGCGCCGTAGGGGGTGACCTGGGCTACACCTTC
-,TRBJ1-1,TRBV28,once,CASRLWDLNTEAFF,TGTGCCAGCAGGCTGTGGGATTTGAACACTGAAGCTTTCTTT
TRBD2,TRBJ2-5,TRBV11-1,-,CASSLGLAGQETQYF,TGTGCCAGCAGCTTAGGTCTAGCGGGACAAGAGACCCAGTACTTC
-,TRBJ1-1,TRBV7-9,medium-sized,CSLRRGTDTEAFF,TGTTCACTGCGCCGGGGCACGGACACTGAAGCTTTCTTT
-,TRBJ2-2,TRBV7-2,-,CASSLPETGNTGELFF,TGTGCCAGCAGCTTACCCGAGACAGGGAACACCGGGGAGCTGTTTTTT
-,TRBJ1-5,TRBV7-2,-,CASSPGQYSNQPQHF,TGTGCCAGCAGCCCCGGACAGTATAGCAATCAGCCCCAGCATTTT
-,TRBJ2-7,TRBV7-9,-,CASSSPGNSYEQYF,TGTGCCAGCAGCTCTCCGGGAAACTCCTACGAGCAGTACTTC
TRBD1,TRBJ1-2,TRBV6-5,few,CASSTQGGSNGYTF,TGTGCCAGCAGCACACAGGGGGGATCTAATGGCTACACCTTC
TRBD1,TRBJ1-1,TRBV19,-,CASSAWDRANTEAFF,TGTGCCAGTAGTGCGTGGGACAGGGCGAACACTGAAGCTTTCTTT
-,TRBJ2-7,TRBV7-2,-,CASSPFEEGPYEQYF,TGTGCCAGCAGCCCTTTTGAAGAGGGCCCCTACGAGCAGTACTTC
TRBD1,TRBJ2-1,TRBV7-8,once,CASSFGPTGGLLYNEQFF,TGTGCCAGCAGCTTCGGCCCGACAGGGGGCCTCCTCTACAATGAGCAGTTCTTC
-,TRBJ1-2,TRBV6-4,few,CASSPQGNYGYTF,TGTGCCAGCAGTCCCCAGGGCAACTATGGCTACACCTTC
-,TRBJ2-5,TRBV19,-,CASSIAPYPGLQETQYF,TGTGCCAGTAGTATAGCCCCCTATCCGGGACTCCAAGAGACCCAGTACTTC